These 22 T cell receptor beta chains share one sample of origin, sequenced in a study of T cells in localized non-small cell lung cancer. Clones were sequenced by immunoSEQ multiplex PCR, and TCRdb holds only the in-frame ones, with some missing. The data contain thousands of clones, about 26% of them singletons. Sequencing was performed on lung tumor tissue, taken before any cancer treatment. Source of these receptors: a man aged 18 to 49 with stage I lung adenocarcinoma.

The V call is TRBV19, the J call TRBJ2-3; D call uncertain. Trimming pared 4 bases from V and 5 bases from J, leaving 7 bases between. CDR1 and CDR2 from the germline V gene are LNHDA and SQIVND (reference sequence). This CDR3 is built from 12 residues. CDR3 protein: CASSTYRDTQYF. The CDR3 region has the DNA TGTGCCAGTAGTACTTATAGAGATACGCAGTATTTT.

This clone was seen a few times. The genes are TRBV19 and TRBJ1-1, with 8 bases fitting TRBD1. Germline V gene data show CDR1 as LNHDA and CDR2 as SQIVND (reference sequence). CDR3 size: 18 residues. Trimming removed 5 bases from V and 1 base from J; junction bases left unmatched: 15. The CDR3 loop reads CASSPNPLTGTGNTEAFF. The CDR3 nucleotides read TGTGCCAGTAGTCCCAACCCCCTTACCGGGACAGGGAACACTGAAGCTTTCTTT.

This clone was observed a handful of times. The V gene is TRBV12-2, the J gene TRBJ2-7. TRBV12-2 is termed a pseudogene. The CDR3 has 17 amino acids. The CDR3 DNA is TGTGCAAGTCGCTTTAAGTTGCCAGGGGAAGGAGGGGACGAGCAGTACTTC. Protein sequence: CASRFKLPGEGGDEQYF.

The chain employs TRBV18 and TRBJ1-2, with 9 bases that match TRBD1. Germline CDR1 reads KGHSH; CDR2 reads LQKENI. The CDR3 is 15 amino acids. J was trimmed by 0 bases and V by 3 bases; bases with no gene match: 2. The CDR3 loop is CASSPGQGANYGYTF. The CDR3 DNA reads as TGTGCCAGCTCACCGGGACAGGGCGCTAACTATGGCTACACCTTC.

CDR3 coding DNA: TGTGCCAGTAGTTCCCAGGGCTTGACTGAGCCCCAGCATTTT. Translated: CASSSQGLTEPQHF. The rearrangement links TRBV19 to TRBJ1-5; perhaps TRBD1 as D (5 bases). V was shortened by 5 bases and J by 8 bases, with 16 bases between the two germline ends. Looked up from germline, CDR1 is LNHDA and CDR2 is SQIVND (reference sequence). The CDR3 is made up of 14 amino acids. Full variable domain (rest looked up from reference TRBV19 and TRBJ1-5): DGGITQSPKYLFRKEGQNVTLSCEQNLNHDAMYWYRQDPGQGLRLIYYSQIVNDFQKGDIAEGYSVSREKKESFPLTVTSAQKNPTAFYLCASSSQGLTEPQHFGDGTRLSIL.

Sample share makes this clone medium-sized (0.01 to 0.1%). The V gene is TRBV6-8, the J gene TRBJ1-1, with 12 bases lining up with TRBD1. V dropped 11 bases and J dropped 4; count of bases not matched to a gene: 11. Germline CDR1 is MNHGY and CDR2 is SAAAGT. The CDR3 has 15 residues. The CDR3 here is CACDWGQGAGTEAFF. As DNA, the CDR3 is TGTGCCTGCGATTGGGGACAGGGGGCAGGCACTGAAGCTTTCTTT.

The CDR3 spells CASKASRDSNTEAFF. In DNA form, the CDR3 reads TGCGCCAGCAAAGCGAGTCGCGACAGCAACACTGAAGCTTTCTTT. The J gene is TRBJ1-1, the V gene TRBV5-1; D may be TRBD1 (5 bases). This CDR3 has 15 residues. The ends were cut back, 6 bases at V and 2 bases at J, with 17 bases in the middle. The germline CDR1 and CDR2 sequences are SGHRS and YFSETQ.

The chain links TRBV28 to TRBJ1-2, with D unresolved. The V end was cut by 2 bases, the J end by 4 bases, with 8 bases between. CDR3 length equals 13 residues. Germline V CDR1 and CDR2: MDHEN, SYDVKM. The CDR3 spells CASSLRTLYGYTF. The DNA for the CDR3 is TGTGCCAGCAGTTTACGGACTCTCTATGGCTACACCTTC.

The chain has TRBV5-1 and TRBJ1-1; 7 bases fit TRBD1. The germline V gene encodes CDR1 SGHRS and CDR2 YFSETQ. Trimming removed 4 bases from V and 4 bases from J; junction bases left unmatched: 7. The CDR3 is made up of 14 amino acids. This chain's CDR3 is CASSPRGGVTEAFF. The CDR3 bases are TGCGCCAGCAGCCCTAGAGGGGGCGTCACTGAAGCTTTCTTT.

This clone is large (0.1 to 1%). This sequence joins TRBV29-1 and TRBJ1-1; no clear D. The germline gives CDR1 SQVTM, CDR2 ANQGSEA. V lost 5 bases to trimming and J lost 4 bases, with 14 bases between them. CDR3 length: 13 amino acids. The CDR3 nucleotides read TGCAGCGTTACACTCCCGGCGTCCACTGAAGCTTTCTTT. Translation gives CSVTLPASTEAFF.

This clone is classed as large (0.1 to 1%). This rearrangement joins TRBV6-8 to TRBJ1-5; D not resolved. Deletions cut 4 bases from V and 2 bases from J, with 6 bases between. This CDR3 contains 13 residues. The germline CDR1 and CDR2 sequences are MNHGY and SAAAGT. For the CDR3, the DNA is TGTGCCAGCAGTTGGCGGGGCAATCAGCCCCAGCATTTT. Translated: CASSWRGNQPQHF.

This chain connects TRBV19 to TRBJ1-1; 11 nucleotides match TRBD1. The V gene end was trimmed by 8 bases and the J gene end by 1 base; junction bases not matched to a gene: 12. Germline-derived CDR1 and CDR2 are LNHDA and SQIVND (reference sequence). The CDR3 spans 17 residues. The CDR3 here is CASPLLSDRGQNTEAFF. CDR3 nucleotides: TGTGCCAGTCCCCTCCTATCGGACAGGGGGCAGAACACTGAAGCTTTCTTT. The whole variable domain, remainder taken from reference TRBV19 and TRBJ1-1, is DGGITQSPKYLFRKEGQNVTLSCEQNLNHDAMYWYRQDPGQGLRLIYYSQIVNDFQKGDIAEGYSVSREKKESFPLTVTSAQKNPTAFYLCASPLLSDRGQNTEAFFGQGTRLTVV.

The rearrangement joins TRBV30 to TRBJ1-3; D uncertain. CDR3 size: 13 residues. With 1 base removed from V and 3 bases from J, the gap between germline ends came to 7 bases. The V gene's germline CDR1 is GTSNPN and CDR2 SVGIG (reference sequence). This CDR3 reads CAWSALFGNTIYF. As DNA, the CDR3 is TGTGCCTGGAGTGCGCTTTTTGGAAACACCATATATTTT.

The rearrangement links TRBV11-3 to TRBJ2-7, with 8 bases aligning to TRBD2. The CDR3 loop spans 16 amino acids. J was trimmed by 0 bases and V by 4 bases; bases with no gene match: 8. Germline CDR1 is SGHNT and CDR2 is YENEEA. For the CDR3, the DNA is TGTGCCAGCAGCTCCGCCGGGGGGGGAATCTCCTACGAGCAGTACTTC. Protein sequence: CASSSAGGGISYEQYF. Complete variable domain (other parts from reference TRBV11-3 and TRBJ2-7): EAGVVQSPRYKIIEKKQPVAFWCNPISGHNTLYWYLQNLGQGPELLIRYENEEAVDDSQLPKDRFSAERLKGVDSTLKIQPAELGDSAVYLCASSSAGGGISYEQYFGPGTRLTVT.

The V gene is TRBV6-8, the J gene TRBJ1-2; D gene unclear. Trimming took 5 bases from V and 8 from J, leaving 18 bases between them. Germline values: CDR1 MNHGY, CDR2 SAAAGT. The CDR3 contains 14 residues. The CDR3 bases are TGTGCCAGCAGTCCGACGGGGTTCTCTGGCGGCTACACCTTC. It translates to CASSPTGFSGGYTF.

The chain is built from TRBV19 and TRBJ2-7; maybe TRBD2 (7 bases). From germline, CDR1 is LNHDA and CDR2 SQIVND (reference sequence). The CDR3 covers 11 residues. The V and J ends lost 8 bases and 6 bases respectively, with 11 bases between them. The CDR3 DNA reads TGTGCCAGTTCGGGGGGCCCCGAGCAGTACTTC. Its translation: CASSGGPEQYF.

This clone appeared a few times. The gene calls are TRBV11-3 and TRBJ1-1; TRBD1 is a possible D gene (5 bases). The CDR3 contains 15 residues. Trimming took off 1 base at V and 4 bases at J, with 13 bases between the two ends. Per the germline V gene, CDR1 is SGHNT and CDR2 is YENEEA. The CDR3 loop is CASSLGGRRSTEAFF. The CDR3 bases are TGTGCCAGCAGCTTAGGGGGCAGACGGTCCACTGAAGCTTTCTTT.

This clone was counted once. The genes are TRBV28 and TRBJ2-5; 9 nucleotides match TRBD1. The CDR3 consists of 14 residues. J gave up 3 bases and V 6 bases, and 5 bases lay outside the gene matches. Germline V gene data show CDR1 as MDHEN and CDR2 as SYDVKM. In nucleotides, the CDR3 is TGTGCCAGCAGCTACAGGGGGCTCGAAGAGACCCAGTACTTC. This translates into CASSYRGLEETQYF.

This clone turned up a few times. The gene calls are TRBV1 and TRBJ2-1; the D segment call TRBD2 is taken from the table without a DNA check. TRBV1 is labeled a pseudogene. The CDR3 totals 20 residues. CDR3 nucleotides: TGCGCCAGCAGCCAACGGGGGACTAGCGGGGCTCCTCTCTCCTACAATGAGCAGTTCTTC. Translated: CASSQRGTSGAPLSYNEQFF.

This clone has just one count. The rearrangement joins TRBV5-1 to TRBJ1-4; the D is unclear. V lost 4 bases to trimming and J lost 0 bases, with 16 bases between them. Germline V lookup: CDR1 SGHRS, CDR2 YFSETQ. This CDR3 contains 17 residues. Here the CDR3 DNA reads TGCGCCAGCAGCCCACAGCGACCGAGCGCAACTAATGAAAAACTGTTTTTT. This gives the protein CASSPQRPSATNEKLFF. The complete variable domain, with remaining parts taken from reference TRBV5-1 and TRBJ1-4, reads KAGVTQTPRYLIKTRGQQVTLSCSPISGHRSVSWYQQTPGQGLQFLFEYFSETQRNKGNFPGRFSGRQFSNSRSEMNVSTLELGDSALYLCASSPQRPSATNEKLFFGSGTQLSVL.

This clone was counted only a few times. The CDR3, as DNA: TGTGCCAGTAGTAGGAGGGGGCGACAAGAGACCCAGTACTTC. Amino acids: CASSRRGRQETQYF. V gene TRBV19 combines with J gene TRBJ2-5; a possible D gene is TRBD1 (7 bases). Germline V gene sequence: CDR1 LNHDA, CDR2 SQIVND (reference sequence). V lost 4 bases and J lost 2, with 11 bases in between. The CDR3 is 14 amino acids.

This clone is labeled as medium-sized (0.01 to 0.1%). V gene TRBV11-3 combines with J gene TRBJ2-3; 8 bases match TRBD2. With 3 bases clipped from V and 8 bases from J, the junction kept 7 bases outside the gene matches. The CDR3 spans 14 residues. The V gene's germline CDR1 is SGHNT and CDR2 YENEEA. The CDR3 spells CASSFSGDTVTQYF. The CDR3 region has the DNA TGTGCCAGCAGCTTTAGCGGGGACACGGTTACGCAGTATTTT.